This passage covers 10 T cell receptor beta chains from one sample sequenced in a study of blood T cell repertoires in COVID-19. This table comes from immunoSEQ multiplex PCR, and its TCRdb copy is limited to in-frame clones, with some not included. The sample comprises more than 55,000 clones, approximately 90% of which are singletons, and 8.3% rests with the top ten. The sample comprised peripheral blood. These receptors all stem from a human donor with active COVID-19. The donor label of this sample is uncertain.

The J gene is TRBJ2-3, the V gene TRBV6-2 or TRBV6-3, with a tentative D call TRBD2 (6 bases). This CDR3 is 16 amino acids long. Germline V gene lookup returns CDR1 MNHEY and CDR2 SVGEGT. Trimming removed 2 bases from V and 2 bases from J, with 14 bases in between. In nucleotides, the CDR3 is TGTGCCAGCAGTTACGGGGCCGGGGACTTCACAGATACGCAGTATTTT. It is translated as CASSYGAGDFTDTQYF.

The rearrangement uses TRBV7-2 and TRBJ1-5; TRBD1 matches 8 bases. The CDR3 contains 14 residues. Germline trimming cut 3 bases from V and 7 bases from J; bases unmatched to any gene: 5. CDR1 and CDR2 from the germline V gene are SGHTA and FQGNSA. Here the CDR3 reads CASSFGQGRQPQHF. CDR3 nucleotides: TGTGCCAGCAGCTTTGGACAGGGCCGACAGCCCCAGCATTTT.

The rearrangement uses TRBV5-1 and TRBJ2-7; 8 nucleotides match TRBD1. Germline-derived CDR1 and CDR2 are SGHRS and YFSETQ. The CDR3 runs to 13 residues. Trimming removed 4 bases from V and 3 bases from J; junction bases left unmatched: 3. CDR3 coding DNA: TGCGCCAGCAGCAACGGACAGGGCTACGAGCAGTACTTC. Protein sequence: CASSNGQGYEQYF.

For the CDR3, the DNA is TGTGCCAGCGCAGATTCGGGACAGGGTTGGGTCTCCTACGAGCAGTACTTC. Translated: CASADSGQGWVSYEQYF. J is TRBJ2-7 and V is TRBV7-9, with 9 bases lining up with TRBD1. The V gene end was trimmed by 8 bases and the J gene end by 0 bases; junction bases not matched to a gene: 14. Germline-derived CDR1 and CDR2 are SEHNR and FQNEAQ (reference sequence). This CDR3 has 17 residues. The full variable domain, completed using reference TRBV7-9 and TRBJ2-7, is DTGVSQNPRHKITKRGQNVTFRCDPISEHNRLYWYRQTLGQGPEFLTYFQNEAQLEKSRLLSDRFSAERPKGSFSTLEIQRTEQGDSAMYLCASADSGQGWVSYEQYFGPGTRLTVT.

The chain joins TRBV2 to TRBJ2-7, with D perhaps matching TRBD2 (7 bases). The CDR3 spans 12 residues. Trimming took 7 bases from V and 5 from J, leaving 12 bases between them. CDR1 is SNHLY and CDR2 is FYNNEI in the germline V gene. CDR3 bases: TGTGCCAGCAAAGGGGGGGTCCACGAGCAGTACTTC. Translating gives CASKGGVHEQYF.

The gene calls are TRBV15 and TRBJ2-3, with 7 nucleotides matching TRBD2. The V gene end was trimmed by 3 bases and the J gene end by 0 bases; junction bases not matched to a gene: 0. Germline values: CDR1 LNHNV, CDR2 YYDKDF (reference sequence). The CDR3 totals 14 residues. CDR3: CATSSGGSTDTQYF. CDR3 sequence (DNA): TGTGCCACCAGCAGCGGGGGGAGCACAGATACGCAGTATTTT. Supplemented by reference TRBV15 and TRBJ2-3, the full variable domain reads DAMVIQNPRYQVTQFGKPVTLSCSQTLNHNVMYWYQQKSSQAPKLLFHYYDKDFNNEADTPDNFQSRRPNTSFCFLDIRSPGLGDTAMYLCATSSGGSTDTQYFGPGTRLTVL.

CDR3 nucleotide sequence: TGCGCCAGCAGCTTGGATAACGGGTACGAGCAGTACTTC. Protein: CASSLDNGYEQYF. This rearrangement joins TRBV5-1 to TRBJ2-7; no firm D call. This CDR3 comprises 13 residues. The germline CDR1 and CDR2 sequences are SGHRS and YFSETQ. V lost 0 bases and J lost 4, with 8 bases in between. Full variable domain (remainder filled in from reference TRBV5-1 and TRBJ2-7): KAGVTQTPRYLIKTRGQQVTLSCSPISGHRSVSWYQQTPGQGLQFLFEYFSETQRNKGNFPGRFSGRQFSNSRSEMNVSTLELGDSALYLCASSLDNGYEQYFGPGTRLTVT.

The V gene is TRBV18, the J gene TRBJ2-3; the match to TRBD2 covers 9 bases. Trimming at V came to 6 bases and at J to 2 bases, leaving 15 bases not matched to a gene. This CDR3 is built from 18 residues. CDR1 and CDR2 from the germline V gene are KGHSH and LQKENI. This chain's CDR3 is CASSILIKREAPTDTQYF. The CDR3 bases are TGTGCCAGCTCCATCCTAATTAAGCGGGAGGCCCCCACAGATACGCAGTATTTT.

The rearrangement links TRBV29-1 to TRBJ2-5, with 7 bases matching TRBD1. V lost 7 bases to trimming and J lost 1 base; unmatched junction nucleotides: 6. Germline CDR1 reads SQVTM; CDR2 reads ANQGSEA. The CDR3 is made up of 13 amino acids. CDR3: CSARQGSQETQYF. The DNA of the CDR3 is TGCAGCGCCCGACAGGGAAGCCAAGAGACCCAGTACTTC. Using reference TRBV29-1 and TRBJ2-5 for the parts outside the CDR3, the full variable domain is SAVISQKPSRDICQRGTSLTIQCQVDSQVTMMFWYRQQPGQSLTLIATANQGSEATYESGFVIDKFPISRPNLTFSTLTVSNMSPEDSSIYLCSARQGSQETQYFGPGTRLLVL.

This rearrangement joins TRBV4-1 to TRBJ2-3, with TRBD1 matching 10 bases. Losses at the gene ends were 3 bases for V and 4 bases for J; bases not matched to a gene: 7. The CDR3 has 16 amino acids. In germline, CDR1 is MGHRA, CDR2 YSYEKL. CDR3 sequence reads: CASSQTGTGDPDTQYF. CDR3 nucleotide sequence: TGCGCCAGCAGCCAGACCGGGACAGGGGACCCAGATACGCAGTATTTT.